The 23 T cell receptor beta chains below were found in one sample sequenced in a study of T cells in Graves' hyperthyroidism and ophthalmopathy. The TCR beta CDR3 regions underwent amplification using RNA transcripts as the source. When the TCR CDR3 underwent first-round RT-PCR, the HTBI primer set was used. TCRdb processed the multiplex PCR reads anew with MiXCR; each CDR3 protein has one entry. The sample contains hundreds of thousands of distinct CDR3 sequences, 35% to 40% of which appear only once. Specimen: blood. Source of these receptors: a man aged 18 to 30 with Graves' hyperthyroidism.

The CDR3 protein is CAISERSGTDYEKLFF. The CDR3 DNA reads TGTGCCATCAGTGAGCGGTCCGGGACAGATTATGAAAAACTGTTTTTT. V gene TRBV10-3 combines with J gene TRBJ1-4; 7 nucleotides match TRBD1. Losses at the gene ends were 2 bases for V and 6 bases for J; bases not matched to a gene: 9. The CDR3 loop spans 16 amino acids. CDR1 and CDR2 from the germline V gene are ENHRY and SYGVKD.

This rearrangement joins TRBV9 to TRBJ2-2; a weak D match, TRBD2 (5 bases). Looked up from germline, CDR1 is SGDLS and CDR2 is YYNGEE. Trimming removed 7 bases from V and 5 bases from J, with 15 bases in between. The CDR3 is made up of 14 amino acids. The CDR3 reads CASRALRGTGELFF. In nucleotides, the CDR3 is TGTGCCAGCCGGGCCCTCAGAGGGACCGGGGAGCTGTTTTTT.

The CDR3 loop reads CASSLAFGELFF. As DNA, the CDR3 is TGTGCCAGCAGCTTAGCGTTCGGGGAGCTGTTTTTT. J is TRBJ2-2 and V is TRBV11-1; no definite D call. Germline V CDR1 and CDR2: SGHAT, FQDESV (reference sequence). The CDR3 length is 12 residues. Trimming took 0 bases from V and 7 from J, leaving 3 bases between them.

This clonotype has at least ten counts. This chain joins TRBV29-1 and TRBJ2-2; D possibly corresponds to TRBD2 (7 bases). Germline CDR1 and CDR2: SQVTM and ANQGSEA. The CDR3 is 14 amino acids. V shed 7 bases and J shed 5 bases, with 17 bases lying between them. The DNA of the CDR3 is TGCAGCGCCGGAACGGGGAGGGGGACCGGGGAGCTGTTTTTT. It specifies CSAGTGRGTGELFF.

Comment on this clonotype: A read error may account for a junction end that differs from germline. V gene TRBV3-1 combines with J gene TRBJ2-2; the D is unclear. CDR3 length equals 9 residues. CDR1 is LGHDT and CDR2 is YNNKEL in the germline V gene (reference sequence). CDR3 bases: TGTGCCAGCAGCGAAGAGGTGTTTTTT. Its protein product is CASSEEVFF.

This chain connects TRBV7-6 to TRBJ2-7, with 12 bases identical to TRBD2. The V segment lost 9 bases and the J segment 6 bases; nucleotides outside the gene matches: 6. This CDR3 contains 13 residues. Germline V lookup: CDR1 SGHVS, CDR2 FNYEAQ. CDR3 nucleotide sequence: TGTGCCAGTGGGCGACTAGCGGGAGCCGAGCAGTACTTC. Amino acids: CASGRLAGAEQYF.

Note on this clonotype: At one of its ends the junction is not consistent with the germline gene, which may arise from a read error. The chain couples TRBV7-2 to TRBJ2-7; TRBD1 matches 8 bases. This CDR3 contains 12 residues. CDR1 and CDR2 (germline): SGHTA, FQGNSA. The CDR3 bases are TGTGCCAACAGCCCGAGACAGGGGGAGCAGTACTTC. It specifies CANSPRQGEQYF.

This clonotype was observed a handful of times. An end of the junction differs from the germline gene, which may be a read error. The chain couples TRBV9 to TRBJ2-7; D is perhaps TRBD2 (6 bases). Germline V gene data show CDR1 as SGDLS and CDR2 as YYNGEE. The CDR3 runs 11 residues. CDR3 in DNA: TGCCCCCCTGGGGGGTTTGACGAGCAGTACTTC. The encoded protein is CPPGGFDEQYF.

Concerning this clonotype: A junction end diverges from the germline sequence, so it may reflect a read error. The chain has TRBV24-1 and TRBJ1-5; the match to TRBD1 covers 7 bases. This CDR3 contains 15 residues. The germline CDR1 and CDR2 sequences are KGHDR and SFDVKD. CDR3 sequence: CASSDTGQGNQPQHF. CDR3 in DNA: TGTGCCAGCAGTGATACCGGACAGGGCAATCAGCCCCAGCATTTT.

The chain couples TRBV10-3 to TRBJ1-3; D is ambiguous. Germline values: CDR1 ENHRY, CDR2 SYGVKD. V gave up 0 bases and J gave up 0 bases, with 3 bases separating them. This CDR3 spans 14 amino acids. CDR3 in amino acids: CAISESASGNTIYF. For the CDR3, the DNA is TGTGCCATCAGTGAGTCGGCCTCTGGAAACACCATATATTTT.

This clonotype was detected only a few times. Here the CDR3 reads CASSLAAGIPDTEAFF. The CDR3 DNA reads TGTGCCAGCAGCTTAGCAGCAGGGATTCCCGACACTGAAGCTTTCTTT. V and J are TRBV7-9 and TRBJ1-1, with a possible D match to TRBD1 (5 bases). Trimming pared 0 bases from V and 3 bases from J, leaving 14 bases between. The CDR3 extends over 16 amino acids. Germline assignment: CDR1 SEHNR and CDR2 FQNEAQ (reference sequence).

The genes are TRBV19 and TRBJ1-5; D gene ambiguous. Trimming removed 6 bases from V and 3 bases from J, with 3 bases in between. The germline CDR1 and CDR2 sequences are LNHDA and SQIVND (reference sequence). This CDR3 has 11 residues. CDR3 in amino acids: CASRPNQPQHF. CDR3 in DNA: TGTGCCAGTAGACCCAATCAGCCCCAGCATTTT.

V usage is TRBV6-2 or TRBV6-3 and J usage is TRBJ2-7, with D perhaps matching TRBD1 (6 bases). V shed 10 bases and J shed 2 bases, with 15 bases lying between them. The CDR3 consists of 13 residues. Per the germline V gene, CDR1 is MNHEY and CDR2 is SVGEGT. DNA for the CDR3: TGTGCCATACCGGGACAAGCAACCTACGAGCAGTACTTC. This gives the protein CAIPGQATYEQYF.

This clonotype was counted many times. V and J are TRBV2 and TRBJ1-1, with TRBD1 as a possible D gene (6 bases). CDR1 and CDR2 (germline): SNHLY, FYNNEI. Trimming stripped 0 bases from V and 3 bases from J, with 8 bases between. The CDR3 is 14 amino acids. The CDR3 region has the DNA TGTGCCAGCAGTGAAGCTCCAGGGGACACTGAAGCTTTCTTT. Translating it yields CASSEAPGDTEAFF.

The CDR3 loop reads CASSVPGHKNNSPLHF. CDR3 DNA: TGTGCCAGCAGTGTTCCGGGACACAAAAATAATTCACCCCTCCACTTT. This rearrangement joins TRBV25-1 to TRBJ1-6; D is possibly TRBD1 (6 bases). Germline CDR1 is MGHDK and CDR2 is SYGVNS. The V end was cut by 4 bases, the J end by 5 bases, with 15 bases between. This CDR3 has 16 residues.

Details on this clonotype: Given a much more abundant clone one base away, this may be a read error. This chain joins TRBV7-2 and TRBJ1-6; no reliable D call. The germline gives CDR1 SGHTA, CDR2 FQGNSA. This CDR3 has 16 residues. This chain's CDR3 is CANSLSRFPYNSPLHF. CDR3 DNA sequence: TGTGCCAACAGCTTAAGTCGGTTCCCATATAATTCACCCCTCCACTTT. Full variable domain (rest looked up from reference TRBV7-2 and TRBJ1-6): GAGVSQSPSNKVTEKGKDVELRCDPISGHTALYWYRQSLGQGLEFLIYFQGNSAPDKSGLPSDRFSAERTGGSVSTLTIQRTQQEDSAVYLCANSLSRFPYNSPLHFGNGTRLTVT.

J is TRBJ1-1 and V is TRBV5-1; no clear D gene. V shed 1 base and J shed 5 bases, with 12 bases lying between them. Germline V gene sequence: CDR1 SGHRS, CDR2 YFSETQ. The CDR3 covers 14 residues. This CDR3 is CASSLSWFGTEAFF. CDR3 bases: TGCGCCAGCAGCTTGTCTTGGTTTGGGACTGAAGCTTTCTTT.

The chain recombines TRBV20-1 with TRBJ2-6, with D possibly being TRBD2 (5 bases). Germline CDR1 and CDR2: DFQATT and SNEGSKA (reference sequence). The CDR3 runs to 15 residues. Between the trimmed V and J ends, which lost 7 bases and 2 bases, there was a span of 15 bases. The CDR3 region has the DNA TGCAGTGAAGGTGCCCCGAGGGCTGGGGCCAACGTCCTGACTTTC. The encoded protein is CSEGAPRAGANVLTF.

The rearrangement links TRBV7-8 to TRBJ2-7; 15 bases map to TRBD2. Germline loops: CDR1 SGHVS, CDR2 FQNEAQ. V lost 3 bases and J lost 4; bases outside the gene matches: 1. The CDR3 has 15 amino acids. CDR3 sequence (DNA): TGTGCCAGCAGCTTTGGGACTAGCGGGAGGTACGAGCAGTACTTC. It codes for CASSFGTSGRYEQYF.

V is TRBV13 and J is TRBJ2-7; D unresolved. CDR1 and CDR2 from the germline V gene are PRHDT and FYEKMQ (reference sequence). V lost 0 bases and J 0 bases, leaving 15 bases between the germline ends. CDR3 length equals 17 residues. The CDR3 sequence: CASSLGPNGGSSYEQYF. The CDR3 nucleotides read TGTGCCAGCAGCTTAGGCCCAAACGGCGGCAGCTCCTACGAGCAGTACTTC. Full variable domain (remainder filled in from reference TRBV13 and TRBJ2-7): AAGVIQSPRHLIKEKRETATLKCYPIPRHDTVYWYQQGPGQDPQFLISFYEKMQSDKGSIPDRFSAQQFSDYHSELNMSSLELGDSALYFCASSLGPNGGSSYEQYFGPGTRLTVT.

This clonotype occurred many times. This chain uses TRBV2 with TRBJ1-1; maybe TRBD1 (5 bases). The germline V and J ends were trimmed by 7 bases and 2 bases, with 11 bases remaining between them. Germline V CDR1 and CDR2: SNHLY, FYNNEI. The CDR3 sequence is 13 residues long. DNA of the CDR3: TGTGCCAGCACGGGGGAGGGAAACACTGAAGCTTTCTTT. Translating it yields CASTGEGNTEAFF.

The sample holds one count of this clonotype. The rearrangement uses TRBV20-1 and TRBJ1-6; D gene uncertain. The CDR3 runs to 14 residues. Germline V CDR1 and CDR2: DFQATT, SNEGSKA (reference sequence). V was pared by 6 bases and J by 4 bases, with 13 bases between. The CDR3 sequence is CSAPTPGYNSPLHF. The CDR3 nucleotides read TGCAGTGCCCCAACGCCGGGATATAATTCACCCCTCCACTTT.

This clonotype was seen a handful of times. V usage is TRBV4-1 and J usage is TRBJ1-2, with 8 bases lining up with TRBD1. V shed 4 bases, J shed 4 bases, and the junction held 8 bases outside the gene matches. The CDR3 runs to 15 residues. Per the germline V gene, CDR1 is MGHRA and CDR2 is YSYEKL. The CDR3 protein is CASSLLQGGGYGYTF. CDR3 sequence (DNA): TGCGCCAGCAGCCTACTACAGGGGGGAGGCTATGGCTACACCTTC.